This entry lists 9 T cell receptor beta chains sequenced from one sample in a study of cytomegalovirus exposure and HLA in healthy donors. PCR primers comprised 60 Vbeta and 13 Jbeta primers. Sequencing used immunoSEQ multiplex PCR; TCRdb keeps in-frame clones, though not all of them. This sample's clone table lists around 100,000 clones. Sequenced material: PBMCs. The receptors were sampled from a man aged 45 to 65 in good health and CMV-seronegative.

V and J are TRBV5-1 and TRBJ2-5; TRBD2 agrees at 7 bases. Trimming cost V 0 bases and J 1 base; bases outside gene matches: 3. The CDR3 sequence is 15 residues long. Germline V CDR1 and CDR2: SGHRS, YFSETQ. CDR3 protein: CASSLGGGFQETQYF. The CDR3 DNA is TGCGCCAGCAGCTTGGGGGGGGGATTCCAAGAGACCCAGTACTTC.

The rearrangement links TRBV6-5 to TRBJ2-2; TRBD2 matches at 8 bases. J was trimmed by 6 bases and V by 4 bases; bases with no gene match: 10. CDR3 length: 16 amino acids. Germline V gives CDR1 MNHEY, CDR2 SVGAGI. CDR3 amino acids: CASSFRLASLAGELFF. CDR3 DNA sequence: TGTGCCAGCAGTTTTCGACTAGCGTCCCTCGCCGGGGAGCTGTTTTTT.

This rearrangement joins TRBV2 to TRBJ1-2; 7 bases are a match to TRBD1. In germline, CDR1 is SNHLY, CDR2 FYNNEI. This CDR3 has 12 residues. The ends lost 7 bases at V and 7 bases at J; junction bases unmatched: 6. The CDR3 nucleotides are TGTGCCAGCATTCACAGGGGTCGTGGCTACACCTTC. Translating gives CASIHRGRGYTF.

This chain connects TRBV6-4 to TRBJ1-1, with D possibly being TRBD1 (6 bases). The V gene lost 0 bases and the J gene lost 0 bases, with 17 bases spanning the gap. Looked up from germline, CDR1 is MRHNA and CDR2 is SNTAGT. There are 18 residues in the CDR3. The CDR3 reads CASSDSRGGSWLNTEAFF. As DNA, the CDR3 is TGTGCCAGCAGTGACTCGCGGGGGGGCTCGTGGTTGAACACTGAAGCTTTCTTT.

This chain links TRBV6-5 with TRBJ2-6; the D gene is possibly TRBD1 (5 bases). The CDR3 runs to 14 residues. Germline V gene data show CDR1 as MNHEY and CDR2 as SVGAGI. The V end was cut by 9 bases, the J end by 0 bases, with 9 bases between. This CDR3 reads CASGASSGANVLTF. The CDR3 coding sequence is TGTGCCAGTGGGGCGTCCTCTGGGGCCAACGTCCTGACTTTC.

This chain joins TRBV5-3 and TRBJ2-1; 7 bases are a match to TRBD2. TRBV5-3 carries the ORF label, with uncertain function. The V gene end was trimmed by 10 bases and the J gene end by 6 bases; junction bases not matched to a gene: 19. The CDR3 length is 16 residues. The CDR3 coding sequence is TGTGCCCCTAGGGGAGGAGCGGGACCCTTACGCAATGAGCAGTTCTTC. It is translated as CAPRGGAGPLRNEQFF.

The gene calls are TRBV5-6 and TRBJ1-1; D uncertain. There are 13 residues in the CDR3. Germline CDR1 SGHDT, CDR2 YYEEEE. The V and J ends lost 6 bases and 5 bases respectively, with 14 bases between them. The CDR3 protein is CASTWPGSTEAFF. Here the CDR3 DNA reads TGTGCCAGCACGTGGCCGGGGTCGACTGAAGCTTTCTTT.

This chain links TRBV4-1 with TRBJ1-4; D gene uncertain. The CDR3 sequence is 15 residues long. Trimming removed 0 bases from V and 5 bases from J, with 10 bases in between. Germline V gene data show CDR1 as MGHRA and CDR2 as YSYEKL. The CDR3 DNA sequence: TGCGCCAGCAGCCAAGAGCGGGCTAAAAATGAAAAACTGTTTTTT. Protein: CASSQERAKNEKLFF.

The chain links TRBV7-9 to TRBJ2-7, with 9 bases matching TRBD2. The CDR3 sequence is 14 residues long. From germline, CDR1 is SEHNR and CDR2 FQNEAQ (reference sequence). The V and J ends lost 11 bases and 5 bases, in that order; junction bases with no gene match: 13. The CDR3 nucleotides are TGTGCCGTTCGAATCCGGACTAGCGAGAACGAGCAGTACTTC. This codes for CAVRIRTSENEQYF.